Only a few counts were recorded for the clone carrying this TCR beta chain. The entry originates in a study of human T cells and chemical hapten exposure. Study at large: The scalp of each patient received a weekly diphenylcyclopropenone dose for the full approximately 26-week study. Patches that contained 0.01% DPC were applied to the upper back and read at 6 days.

TCRdb passed the RACE reads through MiXCR, listing each CDR3 protein once. The table has under 100,000 distinct CDR3 sequences, 8.5% seen once. The sample's time point: pre-sensitization, week 0. Treatment meaning: therapeutic diphenylcyclopropenone sensitization with weekly scalp DPC. The CDR3 is made up of 14 amino acids. CDR1 and CDR2 (germline): SGHKS, YYEKEE (reference sequence). The V and J ends lost 3 bases and 3 bases, in that order; junction bases with no gene match: 1. The material sequenced was whole blood, taken in connection with sensitization to the hapten diphenylcyclopropenone (DPC). The gene calls are TRBV5-5 and TRBJ1-4; the match to TRBD1 covers 8 bases. This TCR came from a man between 35 and 55 years old with alopecia areata. Some clones in this sample may be carry-over from other donors' samples. In DNA form, the CDR3 reads TGTGCCAGCAGCTCGGGACAGGCTAATGAAAAACTGTTTTTT. Encoded protein: CASSSGQANEKLFF.